This paragraph reports one T cell receptor (beta chain). Participant-given clinical history determined each cohort assignment. The length of the CDR3 is 15 residues. Trimming removed 0 bases from V and 7 bases from J, with 12 bases in between. Germline V gene sequence: CDR1 MNHEY, CDR2 SVGAGI. The data originate from a study of blood T cell repertoires in COVID-19. On the study more broadly: In each case, the material was cDNA or gDNA derived from T cells, B-cell-depleted T cells, or PBMCs.

The table came from immunoSEQ multiplex PCR; TCRdb's copy has only in-frame clones and leaves some out. The table records around 470,000 clones, about 90% of them present only once. This chain joins TRBV6-5 and TRBJ1-4; a weak D match, TRBD1 (5 bases). The TCR was taken from a man between 18 and 35 years old who had recovered from COVID-19. Sequencing was performed on PBMCs or T cells enriched from blood (not recorded which). The CDR3 reads CASSYSTQGGEKLFF. In DNA, the CDR3 is TGTGCCAGCAGTTACTCGACCCAGGGAGGTGAAAAACTGTTTTTT.